The clone carrying this TCR beta chain was recorded a few times. The antigen is unknown. The ends lost 3 bases at V and 13 bases at J; junction bases unmatched: 11. This CDR3 is built from 16 residues. Germline CDR1 SGHRS, CDR2 YFSETQ. MiXCR, applied by TCRdb to the RACE reads, yields one record per CDR3 protein. The sample yields 79,000 or so distinct CDR3 sequences, around a third seen once. The sample belongs to a study of human T cells and chemical hapten exposure. General study points: The donor cohort had alopecia, so its immune response may not match that of healthy people.

Stated time point: patch test 1, 2 weeks after DPC sensitization. Indicated treatment: therapeutic diphenylcyclopropenone sensitization with weekly scalp DPC. The TCR sequence derives from a man aged 40-49 years with alopecia areata. Some clones in this sample may be carry-over from other donors' samples. The chain couples TRBV5-1 to TRBJ2-1, with 15 bases identical to TRBD2. The sequencing used whole blood, collected in connection with sensitization to the hapten diphenylcyclopropenone (DPC). CDR3 protein: CASSSVAGLAGGYQFF. The CDR3 coding sequence is TGCGCCAGCAGCTCGGTTGCCGGACTAGCGGGAGGGTATCAGTTCTTC.